This T cell receptor beta chain emerged from a study of T-cell memory formation after mild COVID-19 (dated by TCRdb to 2020 to 2023). As for the study more broadly: Most TCR sequence clusters were specific to one of the two donors. T-cell clones expanding and contracting after mild COVID-19 in two donors were tracked by longitudinal TCRalpha and TCRbeta repertoire sequencing. Two young, previously healthy adult volunteers, one female and one male, were included in the cohort.

Points the paper makes about the study in general: Whether the second-wave clones peaking on day 37 were SARS-CoV-2 specific was not confirmed. The study included only a couple of mild cases, and larger cohorts that include severe cases with pre-infection samples were judged to be necessary. Clones contracting from day 15 to 85 had balanced CD4/CD8 phenotypes, while a second wave expanding from day 15 to 37 was biased towards CD4+. The detection of some responding clones in pre-infection memory suggests that pre-existing cross-reactive memory T cells joined the SARS-CoV-2 response. Contracting CD4+ clones appeared mostly in the CM and EM memory subsets, whereas CD8+ clones were enriched in EMRA.

The germline V gene yields SGHTA for CDR1 and FQGTGA for CDR2. V loses 4 bases of germline sequence and J loses 3 bases, and the interval between the two ends is 14 bases. The CDR3 contains 15 residues, cysteine and phenylalanine counted. CDR3 DNA only is kept here, 45 bases in frame from base 1. The listed sequencing device is Illumina NovaSeq 6000. Using 5'RACE with constant-segment primers, TCRalpha and TCRbeta cDNA libraries were constructed, with sample barcodes and unique molecular identifiers added in the process. Trizol reagent was used to extract RNA from every sample. The libraries were amplified in two PCR steps, and the second step added a second sample barcode and Illumina TruSeq adapters. Sequencing of libraries was performed on an Illumina NovaSeq with 2 x 150 bp paired-end reads. Regarding the original processing steps: Reads were demultiplexed and collapsed into UMI-guided consensus sequences with migec v1.2.7. With mixcr v2.1.11, UMI consensuses were aligned to TRA and TRB V and J templates and assembled into clonotypes. A clonotype was counted as expanded or contracted only if both edgeR and NoisET called the change significant, with noise models trained on biological replicates. For edgeR calls, the cutoffs were a false discovery rate-adjusted p below 0.01 and a log2 fold-change threshold of 1. As an exploratory analysis of dynamics, max-normalized trajectories of the 1000 most abundant clonotypes were examined by PCA with hierarchical clustering. The CD4 or CD8 phenotype of responding clones was assigned using the separately sequenced CD4+ and CD8+ repertoires. TCRdb reprocessing: public reads trimmed at Q25 with fastp, clones called with MiXCR, in-frame beta chains kept. Rows matching on CDR3 protein sequence are summarized as one entry with the most common DNA and genes. In this record, the V and J calls reflect TCRdb's handling and not the investigators' own analysis. In all, the sample holds roughly 600,000 distinct CDR3 sequences, and more than 15% of those were seen once. The leading ten clones occupy about 12% of the sample.

This clonotype was recorded at least ten times. The specificity of this receptor is unknown. Per-nucleotide qualities are absent, and no much larger clonotype sits a single base away. Ficoll-Paque density gradient centrifugation was used to isolate PBMCs. What was sequenced was PBMCs or a T cell subset sorted from them (not recorded which). This receptor was identified in an adult woman who had mild COVID-19 (a few samples of this study predate the infection). The sample titles of this study are shuffled in the database, so cell type and time point are left out; the donor was told from shared clones. This sequence uses TRBV7-3 and TRBJ2-3, with TRBD2 as a weak D call on 5 bases. CDR3 sequence: CASSSGPRGTDTQYF. In nucleotide form, the sequence is TGTGCCAGCAGCTCAGGACCTCGAGGGACAGATACGCAGTATTTT.